The entry below gives a single T cell receptor beta chain sequence along with its context. The data were taken from a study of blood T cell repertoires in COVID-19. The germline V gene has CDR1 SQVTM and CDR2 ANQGSEA. The CDR3 contains 15 residues. Germline trimming cut 6 bases from V and 4 bases from J; bases unmatched to any gene: 11. Libraries were prepared by immunoSEQ multiplex PCR; TCRdb keeps only in-frame clonotypes and omits some of them. The sample holds about 170,000 clones, around 85% seen once. This receptor was obtained from a woman of 80 years or more with COVID-19, enrolled during active disease. The sequenced sample consisted of peripheral blood. The chain links TRBV29-1 to TRBJ2-3; TRBD1 matches at 9 bases. CDR3 amino acids: CSVGPTGGISDTQYF. In nucleotides, the CDR3 is TGCAGCGTCGGACCGACAGGGGGGATATCAGATACGCAGTATTTT.